This T cell receptor beta chain was identified during a study of T cell responses to AZD1222 COVID-19 vaccine. Second doses that came at about 4 or about 12 weeks were put together. Some clones are missing from TCRdb's copy, which holds only in-frame ones; the method was immunoSEQ multiplex PCR. This table holds around 150,000 clones, roughly nine tenths found once. Germline-derived CDR1 and CDR2 are SNHLY and FYNNEI. Trimming cost V 7 bases and J 1 base; bases outside gene matches: 10. The CDR3 loop spans 16 amino acids. The sequencing used peripheral blood, collected 28 days after the second AZD1222 dose. The source is an adult who received the AZD1222 COVID-19 vaccine. This sequence joins TRBV2 and TRBJ1-3; 7 nucleotides align to TRBD1. The CDR3 loop is CASNGAQGGSGNTIYF. Here the CDR3 DNA reads TGTGCCAGCAACGGGGCGCAGGGGGGATCTGGAAACACCATATATTTT. The variable domain in full, completed from reference TRBV2 and TRBJ1-3, reads EPEVTQTPSHQVTQMGQEVILRCVPISNHLYFYWYRQILGQKVEFLVSFYNNEISEKSEIFDDQFSVERPDGSNFTLKIRSTKLEDSAMYFCASNGAQGGSGNTIYFGEGSWLTVV.